What follows describes a single T cell receptor (beta chain). Stated treatment: over 15 received Ad26.COV2.S at low or high dose, single or two shots; about 5 received placebo; per-sample allocation not given. Sampling took place 63 days after the first vaccine or placebo injection. SARS-CoV-2 spike from the Wuhan strain was encoded by the vaccine, an Ad26 vector. The CDR3 has 15 amino acids. Germline assignment: CDR1 KGHDR and CDR2 SFDVKD. V was shortened by 9 bases and J by 2 bases, with 15 bases between the two germline ends. This specimen comes from a study of Ad26.COV2.S vaccination and SARS-CoV-2 variants. As for the study in general: Administration of Ad26.COV2.S was intramuscular, either once or twice 56 days apart.

Profiled with immunoSEQ multiplex PCR; TCRdb holds only in-frame clones, not every one. The sample gives roughly 700,000 clones, roughly 90% of which show up once; about 1.5% is in the top ten. This clonotype originated in a person aged 18-60 years who received the Ad26.COV2.S COVID-19 vaccine or a placebo. Sequencing used peripheral blood, obtained in a trial of Ad26.COV2.S vaccine versus placebo. The chain employs TRBV24-1 and TRBJ2-2; TRBD1 is a possible D gene (6 bases). The CDR3: CATQGSKFNTGELFF. CDR3 DNA: TGTGCCACCCAGGGGTCTAAATTCAACACCGGGGAGCTGTTTTTT.